Sequencing of this TCR beta chain was carried out in a study of shared clonotypes between healthy human individuals. The CDR3 has 18 residues. V trimming: 0 bases; J trimming: 3 bases; junction bases outside the gene matches: 7. Germline V gene lookup returns CDR1 SEHNR and CDR2 FQNEAQ (reference sequence). Once extracted for a subset, genomic DNA was divided evenly among several immunoSEQ plates. Sorted-subset replicate PCR reactions contained approximately 190 ng DNA, corresponding to 29,000 or so T cell genomes. TCRdb keeps only in-frame clones here, not all; method: immunoSEQ multiplex PCR. This table holds about 690,000 clones, 80% to 95% found once.

The chain is built from TRBV7-9 and TRBJ2-5; 13 bases are shared with TRBD2. The sequence was obtained from a man between 18 and 29 years old in good health. Some clones in this sample may be carry-over from other donors' samples. The material sequenced was memory CD8+ T cells from PBMCs. The subset denotes: CD45RO+ cells pooled with CCR7-negative TemRA cells. This CDR3 reads CASSLAKGTSGNEETQYF. The CDR3 DNA follows: TGTGCCAGCAGCTTAGCCAAAGGGACTAGCGGGAATGAAGAGACCCAGTACTTC.